This TCR beta chain appears in the sequencing data of a study of spatial heterogeneity in lung cancer. Study-level information: Among detected sequences, beta-chain ones consistently exceeded alpha-chain ones in number.

TCRdb re-called the 5' RACE reads through MiXCR, storing one row per CDR3 protein. The data contain approximately 7,800 distinct CDR3 sequences, approximately 8.6% of them singletons. Study conclusions and caveats: Whereas they appeared in blood less at follow-up, ubiquitous expanded tumor TCRs appeared there more at resection.

As for time point: sample taken at primary tumor resection. The study sequenced unsorted whole RNA from tumor, nontumor lung or frozen PBMC. Untreated early-stage non-small cell lung cancer patients, fewer than 85 in total, were the donors. This clonotype occurred many times. As yet, its antigen is unknown. Because this beta chain is a stray read in a library intended to capture alpha chains, its abundance should not be given much weight. This CDR3 spans 14 amino acids. The V gene end was trimmed by 2 bases and the J gene end by 5 bases; junction bases not matched to a gene: 0. Per germline, CDR1 MNHEY and CDR2 SMNVEV (reference sequence).

The origin of this receptor is a male donor with early-stage non-small cell lung cancer. The V and J genes are TRBV27 and TRBJ2-7; the match to TRBD2 covers 13 bases. The starting material was PBMCs, obtained at surgery. The CDR3 loop reads CASSLGTSGNEQYF. The CDR3 nucleotides are TGTGCCAGCAGTTTAGGGACTAGCGGGAACGAGCAGTACTTC.